This T cell receptor beta chain stems from a study of T cell clonality in common variable immunodeficiency. General study results and limits: Compared with healthy controls, CVID subjects showed increased TCRbeta clonality, mostly in about a third.

This CDR3 is built from 17 residues. V shed 4 bases and J 5 bases; nucleotides not matched to a gene: 16. The germline V gene has CDR1 SNHLY and CDR2 FYNNEI. This table comes from immunoSEQ multiplex PCR, and its TCRdb copy is limited to in-frame clones, with some not included. This sample comprises 50,000 to 60,000 clones, none seen once only. Patients and controls were mostly of Caucasian heritage. Heparinized whole blood, about 4.5 to 9 ml, came from each donor. This clone has at least ten counts. As yet, its antigen is unknown. The read terminates 3 residues ahead of where the CDR3 ends, so the germline J gene completes it.

This clonotype originated in a person aged 18 to 69 in good health. This chain connects TRBV2 to TRBJ2-5; 7 bases map to TRBD2. Sequencing input: peripheral blood mononuclear cells. This CDR3 reads CASSGTTRGDLAETQYF. CDR3 bases read: TGTGCCAGCAGTGGGACTACCCGGGGGGATCTCGCGGAGACC.